The rows below give T cell receptor beta chains drawn from one sample of a study of blood T cell repertoires in COVID-19. The method was immunoSEQ multiplex PCR; TCRdb's version includes in-frame clones alone and lacks a portion of them. The sample carries 36,000 or so clones, around 90% recorded once. The sample taken for sequencing was peripheral blood. The receptors originated from a woman between 65 and 79 years old with active COVID-19. The CDR3 runs from the conserved cysteine through the conserved F or W. A D gene is named only where the DNA matches it firmly. The listing skips clone size in some rows; elsewhere it reads once, few, many or a size class.

clone_size d_call j_call v_call cdr3_nt cdr3_aa
. . TRBJ2-2 TRBV9 TGTGCCAGCAGCGTTGGACCACATCGGGGAACCGGGGAGCTGTTTTTT CASSVGPHRGTGELFF
. TRBD1 TRBJ2-3 TRBV7-8 TGTGCCAGCAGCTTAGCAGGACAGGCCAATACGCAGTATTTT CASSLAGQANTQYF
. . TRBJ1-4 TRBV7-2 TGTGCCAGCAGCTTAGACCGGGGAAATGAAAAACTGTTTTTT CASSLDRGNEKLFF
. TRBD2 TRBJ2-4 TRBV28 TGTGCCAGCAGCCTAGCGGGGGCTAAAAACATTCAGTACTTC CASSLAGAKNIQYF
. . TRBJ2-1 TRBV11-3 TGTGCCAGCAGCTTGGCCAATGAGCAGTTCTTC CASSLANEQFF
once . TRBJ1-1 TRBV9 TGTGCCAGCAGCGTAGGCCAAGGGGACACTGAAGCTTTCTTT CASSVGQGDTEAFF
. . TRBJ1-2 TRBV7-2 TGTGCCAGCAGTACGGGGGGGTATGGCTACACCTTC CASSTGGYGYTF
. . TRBJ2-7 TRBV4-1 TGCGCCAGCAGCCAAGGGGAGGACATTTCTGGCGAGCAGTACTTC CASSQGEDISGEQYF
. . TRBJ2-1 TRBV10-1 TGCGCCAGCAGCGTGGGGACTCTAAATGAGCAGTTCTTC CASSVGTLNEQFF
. . TRBJ2-1 TRBV29-1 TGCAGCGTTGAAGAGCCTGGCGGGGCCTCCAATGAGCAGTTCTTC CSVEEPGGASNEQFF
. . TRBJ1-3 TRBV15 TGTGCCACCAGCAGAGATACGGTGAGCGGAAACACCATATATTTT CATSRDTVSGNTIYF
. . TRBJ2-3 TRBV12-3/TRBV12-4 TGTGCCAGCAGAGCGGTGGGGACTGACACGCAGTATTTT CASRAVGTDTQYF
. . TRBJ2-5 TRBV27 TGTGCCAGCACCTCCGGAGGGCAGCCCCAGTACTTC CASTSGGQPQYF
. . TRBJ2-7 TRBV6-2/TRBV6-3 TGTGCCAGCAGTTACTCGAGTGCGGGCTCCTACGAGCAGTACTTC CASSYSSAGSYEQYF
. TRBD2 TRBJ2-1 TRBV28 TGTGCCAGCAGTAGCCCGACTAGCGGGGCCTACAATGAGCAGTTCTTC CASSSPTSGAYNEQFF
. . TRBJ1-1 TRBV30 TGTGCCTGGAACGGAGTCATGAACACTGAAGCTTTCTTT CAWNGVMNTEAFF
. TRBD2 TRBJ2-2 TRBV5-5 TGTGCCAGCAGCTTGGCCGGGAGGCACACCGGGGAGCTGTTTTTT CASSLAGRHTGELFF
. . TRBJ1-1 TRBV7-2 TGTGCCAGCAGCCAAAGACAGGCCCTGAACACTGAAGCTTTCTTT CASSQRQALNTEAFF
once TRBD1 TRBJ1-1 TRBV12-5 TGTGCTAGTGGCCGCGACAGGGGGTTGACTGAAGCTTTCTTT CASGRDRGLTEAFF
few TRBD2 TRBJ2-1 TRBV4-2 TGTGCCAGCAGCCAAGATAACGGGGGGGCTATGAATGAGCAGTTCTTC CASSQDNGGAMNEQFF
. TRBD2 TRBJ2-5 TRBV4-1 TGCGCCAGCAGCCAAACCCTACTAGCGGGGGGGCGAGAGACCCAGTACTTC CASSQTLLAGGRETQYF
. TRBD2 TRBJ2-1 TRBV5-1 TGCGCCAGCAGCTTGCTAGCGGGGGGGCCCTTACATGAGCAGTTCTTC CASSLLAGGPLHEQFF
. TRBD1 TRBJ1-1 TRBV19 TGTGCCAGTAGTGATGGGACCGCAGGACAGGATGAAGCTTTCTTT CASSDGTAGQDEAFF
. . TRBJ2-5 TRBV7-2 TGTGCCAGCAGCTCCGGAGGACTCCAAGAGACCCAGTACTTC CASSSGGLQETQYF
. . TRBJ1-2 TRBV4-2 TGTGCCAGCAGCCAAGAGTGGGCAACCAACTATGGCTACACCTTC CASSQEWATNYGYTF
. . TRBJ2-4 TRBV9 TGTGCCAGCAGCGTAGGGATGGACAGCACCTTAGCCAAAAACATTCAGTACTTC CASSVGMDSTLAKNIQYF